The TCR beta chain described here comes from a study of T cells in Graves' hyperthyroidism and ophthalmopathy. About the research overall: Staff took peripheral blood when the initial diagnosis was made, before any treatment began.

With a duration under 2 months, the hyperthyroidism was newly diagnosed in patients aged 18 to 65. Exclusion criteria comprised uncontrolled infection, other autoimmune disease, pregnancy or lactation. The CDR3 is made up of 13 amino acids. Germline V gene data show CDR1 as MNHEY and CDR2 as SMNVEV (reference sequence). Trimming took off 4 bases at V and 3 bases at J, with 10 bases between the two ends. This clonotype was detected many times. RNA transcripts yielded amplified TCR beta CDR3 regions. In the first-round RT-PCR of the TCR CDR3, the HTBI primer set was used. Each CDR3 protein gets one entry after TCRdb re-called the multiplex PCR reads with MiXCR. The repertoire holds fewer than 800,000 distinct CDR3 sequences, approximately 16% seen once, with under 9.5% in the top ten.

The chain combines TRBV27 with TRBJ2-7; possible D gene TRBD1, 5 bases. This clonotype was obtained from a man in his late teens or twenties with Graves' hyperthyroidism. Material for sequencing was blood. The CDR3 nucleotides read TGTGCCAGCAGTTCAAACAGGAACTACGAGCAGTACTTC. Translation: CASSSNRNYEQYF.